This T cell receptor beta chain appears in the sequencing data of a study of blood T cell repertoires in COVID-19. Background on the study: Samples representing acute and convalescent COVID-19 were sourced from the United States, Italy and Spain.

The CDR3 length is 12 residues. CDR1 and CDR2 from the germline V gene are MGHRA and YSYEKL. V lost 1 base and J lost 6, with 6 bases in between. In the original processing: Amplifying reference gene primers gave estimates of nucleated cell counts. Assay used: immunoSEQ multiplex PCR; TCRdb lists only in-frame clones, some missing. Clone size and V and J calls were adopted from that table, with D and trimming inferred from the DNA. The profile shows over 350,000 clones, about 89% of them singletons. The material sequenced was peripheral blood. The clonotype comes from a woman in her 30s with acute or convalescent COVID-19. V usage is TRBV4-1 and J usage is TRBJ1-1; the D gene is possibly TRBD1 (6 bases). Here the CDR3 reads CASSQGTAEAFF. The CDR3 DNA follows: TGCGCCAGCAGCCAAGGGACAGCTGAAGCTTTCTTT.